Following are 21 T cell receptor beta chains from one sample sequenced in a study of CD8+ T cells in alopecia areata. Treatment given: oral pan-JAK inhibitor, 5-10 mg twice daily. Extraction and reverse transcription of RNA yielded cDNA as the sequencing template. TCRdb keeps only in-frame clones here, not all; method: immunoSEQ multiplex PCR. The table has more than 95,000 clones, 58% seen once. The sequenced sample was CD8+ T cells sorted from blood, obtained at week 4, from a patient treated with tofacitinib. These receptors were collected from a human donor with alopecia areata.

The chain employs TRBV30 and TRBJ1-1; D perhaps matches TRBD1 (5 bases). Trimming cost V 4 bases and J 0 bases, with 9 bases left between them. Germline-derived CDR1 and CDR2 are GTSNPN and SVGIG (reference sequence). CDR3 length: 13 residues. For the CDR3, the DNA is TGTGCCTGGACGGAGGGGTTGAACACTGAAGCTTTCTTT. Translation: CAWTEGLNTEAFF.

This clone turned up a few times. V usage is TRBV15 and J usage is TRBJ2-6, with D unclear. Germline lookup yields CDR1 LNHNV and CDR2 YYDKDF (reference sequence). Trimming pared 1 base from V and 4 bases from J, leaving 5 bases between. This CDR3 is built from 14 residues. The CDR3 loop reads CATSRGPGANVLTF. The CDR3 DNA reads as TGTGCCACCAGCAGAGGTCCGGGGGCCAACGTCCTGACTTTC.

The chain couples TRBV27 to TRBJ1-1, with D possibly matching TRBD1 (5 bases). Germline values: CDR1 MNHEY, CDR2 SMNVEV (reference sequence). V was pared by 3 bases and J by 1 base, with 9 bases between. The CDR3 sequence is 14 residues long. The DNA for the CDR3 is TGTGCCAGCAGTTTCCAAGGGACGAACACTGAAGCTTTCTTT. Translating it yields CASSFQGTNTEAFF.

The chain combines TRBV2 with TRBJ1-2; 7 positions match TRBD1. CDR3 size: 11 residues. CDR1 SNHLY and CDR2 FYNNEI come from the germline V gene. Germline trimming cut 7 bases from V and 6 bases from J; bases unmatched to any gene: 2. The CDR3 protein is CASNQGDGYTF. CDR3 DNA sequence: TGTGCCAGCAACCAGGGGGATGGCTACACCTTC.

Comment on this clone: The junction does not match germline at one end; this may be a read error. The chain links TRBV7-7 to TRBJ2-7, with 7 bases matching TRBD1. CDR1 is SSHAT and CDR2 is FNYEAQ in the germline V gene (reference sequence). The CDR3 is 14 amino acids. For the CDR3, the DNA is TGTGCTAGCAGCCCCGGGACAGCTACCTACGAGCAGTACTTC. Its translation is CASSPGTATYEQYF.

For the CDR3, the DNA is TGTGCCAGCAGCAACCCCTCCTACGAGCAGTACTTC. This translates into CASSNPSYEQYF. The chain uses TRBV28 and TRBJ2-7; the D is unclear. Between the trimmed V and J ends, which lost 6 bases and 0 bases, there was a span of 6 bases. The V gene's germline CDR1 is MDHEN and CDR2 SYDVKM. The CDR3 extends over 12 amino acids.

The chain couples TRBV27 to TRBJ1-1; D gene ambiguous. The CDR3 has 16 amino acids. Germline-derived CDR1 and CDR2 are MNHEY and SMNVEV (reference sequence). Trimming shortened V by 9 bases and J by 3 bases, and 23 bases separated the two germline ends. The CDR3 loop reads CASTQAAVGLYTEAFF. DNA of the CDR3: TGTGCCAGTACCCAGGCGGCAGTCGGACTCTACACTGAAGCTTTCTTT.

V and J are TRBV6-5 and TRBJ2-3, with 10 bases lining up with TRBD2. This CDR3 contains 15 residues. Germline CDR1 reads MNHEY; CDR2 reads SVGAGI. With 5 bases clipped from V and 3 bases from J, the junction kept 5 bases outside the gene matches. The CDR3 coding sequence is TGTGCCAGCAGTACGCCGGGACTAGCGACAGATACGCAGTATTTT. Its protein product is CASSTPGLATDTQYF.

This rearrangement joins TRBV13 to TRBJ1-6, with D hard to call. Germline CDR1 reads PRHDT; CDR2 reads FYEKMQ (reference sequence). Between the trimmed V and J ends, which lost 4 bases and 10 bases, there was a span of 5 bases. This CDR3 has 11 amino acids. The CDR3 spells CASSSTSPLHF. For the CDR3, the DNA is TGTGCCAGCAGCTCTACGTCACCCCTCCACTTT.

This clone was seen more than once but under ten times. This sequence joins TRBV29-1 and TRBJ2-3; D is undetermined. The CDR3 is 13 residues long. Looked up from germline, CDR1 is SQVTM and CDR2 is ANQGSEA. The CDR3 region has the DNA TGCAGGTCCTCAACAGAAAGCACAGATACGCAGTATTTT. Amino acids: CRSSTESTDTQYF.

The V call is TRBV11-2, the J call TRBJ1-6; 8 nucleotides align to TRBD1. Germline CDR1 and CDR2: SGHAT and FQNNGV. V shed 2 bases and J 5 bases; nucleotides not matched to a gene: 8. The CDR3 contains 17 residues. In DNA form, the CDR3 reads TGTGCCAGCAGCTTACAGGCAGGGGGCGTCCATAATTCACCCCTCCACTTT. Amino acids: CASSLQAGGVHNSPLHF.

This chain links TRBV9 with TRBJ1-1; 11 bases align to TRBD1. From germline, CDR1 is SGDLS and CDR2 YYNGEE. V shed 0 bases and J 4 bases; nucleotides not matched to a gene: 2. The CDR3 spans 15 residues. The CDR3 DNA reads TGTGCCAGCAGCGTAGACGGGACAGGGGGCACTGAAGCTTTCTTT. Residues: CASSVDGTGGTEAFF.

The sample holds one count of this clone. The chain joins TRBV29-1 to TRBJ1-2; D call uncertain. CDR1 SQVTM and CDR2 ANQGSEA come from the germline V gene. The CDR3 length is 11 residues. V lost 7 bases, J lost 3 bases, and 9 bases lay in between. For the CDR3, the DNA is TGCAGCGCACGGACGGACTATGGCTACACCTTC. Translating it yields CSARTDYGYTF. The full variable domain, rest sourced from reference TRBV29-1 and TRBJ1-2, is SAVISQKPSRDICQRGTSLTIQCQVDSQVTMMFWYRQQPGQSLTLIATANQGSEATYESGFVIDKFPISRPNLTFSTLTVSNMSPEDSSIYLCSARTDYGYTFGSGTRLTVV.

This clone has a handful of counts. The gene calls are TRBV29-1 and TRBJ2-7, with TRBD2 matching 10 bases. CDR3 size: 14 residues. Germline assignment: CDR1 SQVTM and CDR2 ANQGSEA. The trim removed 3 bases at V and 1 base at J, leaving 3 bases unmatched. Here the CDR3 reads CSVEGLALSYEQYF. CDR3 bases: TGCAGCGTTGAGGGACTAGCGTTGTCCTACGAGCAGTACTTC.

The chain combines TRBV2 with TRBJ2-7; the D is unclear. Trimming pared 3 bases from V and 4 bases from J, leaving 10 bases between. Looked up from germline, CDR1 is SNHLY and CDR2 is FYNNEI. The CDR3 sequence is 13 residues long. CDR3 in DNA: TGTGCCAGCAGTGACGGGCAGCTTTACGAGCAGTACTTC. As protein: CASSDGQLYEQYF.

The genes are TRBV29-1 and TRBJ2-5; no firm D call. Germline-derived CDR1 and CDR2 are SQVTM and ANQGSEA. This CDR3 has 13 amino acids. V lost 4 bases and J 3 bases, leaving 12 bases between the germline ends. The CDR3 here is CSVVKTAEETQYF. DNA of the CDR3: TGCAGCGTTGTAAAGACGGCAGAAGAGACCCAGTACTTC.

The CDR3 sequence: CATLGGGGNEQFF. As DNA, the CDR3 is TGTGCCACGCTTGGAGGGGGCGGGAATGAGCAGTTCTTC. This sequence joins TRBV10-3 and TRBJ2-1; TRBD1 might be the D (7 bases). This CDR3 region has 13 residues. Germline loops: CDR1 ENHRY, CDR2 SYGVKD. Trimming removed 10 bases from V and 7 bases from J, with 17 bases in between.

This clone was counted only a few times. V gene TRBV9 combines with J gene TRBJ2-1; D remains unclear. This CDR3 spans 15 amino acids. V lost 2 bases to trimming and J lost 8 bases, with 17 bases between them. CDR1 is SGDLS and CDR2 is YYNGEE in the germline V gene. CDR3 nucleotide sequence: TGTGCCAGCAGCGTTTCTTCGACCCTTTTTCATGAGCAGTTCTTC. It codes for CASSVSSTLFHEQFF. Filled out from reference TRBV9 and TRBJ2-1, the complete variable domain reads DSGVTQTPKHLITATGQRVTLRCSPRSGDLSVYWYQQSLDQGLQFLIQYYNGEERAKGNILERFSAQQFPDLHSELNLSSLELGDSALYFCASSVSSTLFHEQFFGPGTRLTVL.

The chain employs TRBV4-1 and TRBJ2-7; D ambiguous. The CDR3 has 14 amino acids. Trimming left V 0 bases short and J 1 base short, with 7 bases between. CDR1 MGHRA and CDR2 YSYEKL come from the germline V gene. This CDR3 reads CASSQELMSYEQYF. For the CDR3, the DNA is TGCGCCAGCAGCCAAGAGTTGATGTCCTACGAGCAGTACTTC.

This chain links TRBV7-6 with TRBJ2-7; TRBD2 agrees at 12 bases. This CDR3 is 17 amino acids long. Trimming removed 5 bases from V and 0 bases from J; junction bases left unmatched: 8. Germline lookup yields CDR1 SGHVS and CDR2 FNYEAQ. The CDR3 loop reads CASSLWTSGESSYEQYF. The DNA for the CDR3 is TGTGCCAGCAGCCTGTGGACTAGCGGGGAAAGCTCCTACGAGCAGTACTTC.

The chain recombines TRBV30 with TRBJ1-1; D remains ambiguous. The CDR3 extends over 13 amino acids. V shed 6 bases and J shed 1 base, with 12 bases lying between them. The V gene's germline CDR1 is GTSNPN and CDR2 SVGIG (reference sequence). The CDR3 DNA is TGTGCCTGCCCCTCTCTGAGGAACACTGAAGCTTTCTTT. Translation gives CACPSLRNTEAFF.